This is a list of T cell receptor beta chains from one sample in a study of response to subunit inactivated influenza vaccine. A single record per CDR3 protein comes from TCRdb applying MiXCR to the RT-PCR reads. This table has about 700,000 distinct CDR3 sequences, 15% to 18% appearing once. Sequencing was performed on PBMCs from blood, taken 11 to 12 days after vaccination. Every receptor here comes from a man aged 50 to 59 who received an inactivated influenza vaccine. CDR3s include the opening cysteine and the closing phenylalanine or tryptophan. Clone size is shown for a subset of rows, as once, few, many or a class of expanded clone.

TRBV19 | few | CASSIVGSPGEQYF
TRBV19 | few | CASSIKYSYNEQFF
TRBV7-2 | - | CASSSSSSGRGTDTQYF
TRBV5-8 | - | CASSFYSGRADEQYF
TRBV5-1 | - | CASSLATVGQGARDEQFF
TRBV7-6 | few | CASSLGLATEQFF
TRBV7-2 | few | CASSPGRDRGYEQYF
TRBV29-1 | - | CSSQGASYNEQFF
TRBV11-1 | few | CASSSIYLDREKNYGYTF
TRBV6-1 | - | CASSETSLQSTDTQYF
TRBV29-1 | few | CSVELGGNTEAFF
TRBV2 | - | CASSWGGTPNNEQFF
TRBV7-2 | - | CASSTGASGANVLTF
TRBV18 | - | CASSPGAPAGYNEQFF
TRBV11-2 | - | CASSSYGELFF
TRBV28 | few | CASSLRTSGVSTDTQYF
TRBV4-3 | - | CASSQAGNTEAFF
TRBV7-2 | few | CASSLYGTEYNEQFF
TRBV7-2 | few | CASSQNGLAGGPGQFF
TRBV7-9 | - | CASSFGVRDSPLHF
TRBV30 | - | CAWSVQGIYGYTF
TRBV7-3 | - | CASSLRLLETRQGGRTDTQYF
TRBV4-3 | few | CASSQSLAGALDTQYF
TRBV20-1 | few | CSASVWGTDTQYF
TRBV5-1 | few | CASSLAFAGAPNYEQYF
TRBV15 | few | CATSREYQETQYF
TRBV7-2 | - | CASSPVSGRGETQYF
TRBV20-1 | few | CSASQGDQPQHF
TRBV7-8 | - | CASSLAEGETQYF
TRBV10-2 | - | CASSLGTGATNTEAFF
TRBV20-1 | - | CSARRTNNEQFF
TRBV20-1 | - | CSAVWVGLAGNEQFF
TRBV6-1 | few | CASREPGLAGTGELFF
TRBV27 | few | CASSLSLRADSYNEQFF
TRBV20-1 | few | CSARRSIRDEQFF
TRBV20-1 | - | CSADSLADYNEQFF
TRBV10-3 | - | CAISDGTLVSYEQYF